The 9 T cell receptor beta chains given below trace back to one sample, sequenced in a study of shared clonotypes between healthy human individuals. The protocol was immunoSEQ multiplex PCR, while the TCRdb copy is restricted to in-frame clones and leaves out a portion. The sample yields approximately 500,000 clones, about 80% seen once. Material for sequencing was PBMCs. Receptors originate from a middle-aged woman in good health. Some clones in this sample may be carry-over from other donors' samples.

This chain uses TRBV19 with TRBJ1-3; D possibly corresponds to TRBD1 (6 bases). CDR1 LNHDA and CDR2 SQIVND come from the germline V gene (reference sequence). The CDR3 runs 13 residues. Deletions cut 9 bases from V and 1 base from J, with 10 bases between. The chain's CDR3 is CASRTVSGNTIYF. The CDR3 bases are TGTGCCAGCCGGACAGTGTCTGGAAACACCATATATTTT. Full variable domain (missing parts from reference TRBV19 and TRBJ1-3): DGGITQSPKYLFRKEGQNVTLSCEQNLNHDAMYWYRQDPGQGLRLIYYSQIVNDFQKGDIAEGYSVSREKKESFPLTVTSAQKNPTAFYLCASRTVSGNTIYFGEGSWLTVV.

The chain is built from TRBV14 and TRBJ2-4, with TRBD2 identical over 9 bases. CDR1 SGHDN and CDR2 FVKESK come from the germline V gene. Trimming cost V 4 bases and J 6 bases; bases outside gene matches: 4. The CDR3 is made up of 14 amino acids. CDR3 loop: CASSLGLAINIQYF. The CDR3, as DNA: TGTGCCAGCAGCCTCGGACTAGCGATAAACATTCAGTACTTC.

This clone has a count of ten or more. The chain has TRBV15 and TRBJ2-1, with 9 bases identical to TRBD1. Germline trimming cut 5 bases from V and 6 bases from J; bases unmatched to any gene: 8. The CDR3 loop spans 15 amino acids. Germline V CDR1 and CDR2: LNHNV, YYDKDF (reference sequence). CDR3 protein: CATSPQTGGSNEQFF. For the CDR3, the DNA is TGTGCCACCAGCCCCCAGACAGGGGGGAGCAATGAGCAGTTCTTC.

The chain couples TRBV28 to TRBJ1-2, with 9 bases aligning to TRBD1. The trim removed 6 bases at V and 3 bases at J, leaving 5 bases unmatched. The CDR3 consists of 14 residues. Germline V lookup: CDR1 MDHEN, CDR2 SYDVKM. CDR3 protein: CASRTGGRDYGYTF. The CDR3, as DNA: TGTGCCAGCAGAACAGGGGGCCGGGACTATGGCTACACCTTC.

The rearrangement joins TRBV5-1 to TRBJ2-3; D gene uncertain. The CDR3 loop spans 14 amino acids. CDR1 is SGHRS and CDR2 is YFSETQ in the germline V gene. Trimming took off 0 bases at V and 3 bases at J, with 8 bases between the two ends. The CDR3 DNA sequence: TGCGCCAGCAGCTTGGGTGTAGTGACAGATACGCAGTATTTT. Translating it yields CASSLGVVTDTQYF.

The V gene is TRBV2, the J gene TRBJ1-4; TRBD1 agrees at 7 bases. The germline gives CDR1 SNHLY, CDR2 FYNNEI. Trimming took 6 bases from V and 0 from J; bases not matched to a gene: 10. The CDR3 has 17 amino acids. As DNA, the CDR3 is TGTGCCAGCAGACGGGGACAGATATTGACAACTAATGAAAAACTGTTTTTT. It codes for CASRRGQILTTNEKLFF.

This chain links TRBV11-3 with TRBJ2-3, with TRBD2 identical over 13 bases. The CDR3 length is 17 residues. Germline trimming cut 1 base from V and 3 bases from J; bases unmatched to any gene: 4. CDR1 is SGHNT and CDR2 is YENEEA in the germline V gene. DNA for the CDR3: TGTGCCAGCAGCTTAGGACTAGCGGGAGGCGGGACAGATACGCAGTATTTT. Amino acid sequence: CASSLGLAGGGTDTQYF.

The rearrangement joins TRBV4-3 to TRBJ2-7; D perhaps matches TRBD1 (6 bases). The CDR3 consists of 16 residues. Trimming removed 0 bases from V and 5 bases from J, with 17 bases in between. CDR1 is LGHNA and CDR2 is YSLEER in the germline V gene. The CDR3 sequence: CASSQDRVSKGDEQYF. CDR3 sequence (DNA): TGCGCCAGCAGCCAAGATCGGGTTTCTAAGGGGGACGAGCAGTACTTC.

The gene calls are TRBV9 and TRBJ2-2; 12 positions agree with TRBD2. The V and J ends lost 3 bases and 5 bases, in that order; junction bases with no gene match: 14. The V gene's germline CDR1 is SGDLS and CDR2 YYNGEE. This CDR3 region has 19 residues. The CDR3 region has the DNA TGTGCCAGCAGCGCCCCCGGACTAGCGGGATCTGGGTATACCGGGGAGCTGTTTTTT. Translated, it gives CASSAPGLAGSGYTGELFF.